Sequencing of this T cell receptor (beta chain) was carried out in a study of T-cell reconstitution after alpha-beta-depleted transplantation in children. Study-wide points: T-cell counts and diversity at one year post-transplant came mainly from newly produced T cells. At day 60, the high TCRbeta diversity found in some patients originated from recipient T cells and thymic progenitors that had survived. Several hundred graft clones that had expanded were reportedly the source of alpha-beta T cells about two months after transplant.

TCRbeta library preparation incorporated unique molecular identifiers. TCRdb analysed the PCR reads with MiXCR anew, one entry per CDR3 protein. The sample records about a million distinct CDR3 sequences, about 30% being singletons. Turning to this clonotype: As yet, its antigen is unknown.

The origin of this receptor is a boy younger than two who had a stem cell transplant for SCID, so the T cells may come from the graft donor. The sequencing used PBMCs, mostly from graft donor cells, collected 360 days after TCRalphabeta/CD19-depleted stem cell transplant.

CDR3 DNA: TGTGCCAGCAGCTTAGCGACTCGCGGGCTGGCCTCCTCTGGAAACACCATATATTTT. This sequence encodes CASSLATRGLASSGNTIYF. The chain carries TRBV7-6 and TRBJ1-3, with D uncertain. Germline CDR1 SGHVS, CDR2 FNYEAQ. The CDR3 is made up of 19 amino acids. V lost 0 bases, J lost 0 bases, and 18 bases lay in between. Filled out from reference TRBV7-6 and TRBJ1-3, the complete variable domain reads GAGVSQSPRYKVTKRGQDVALRCDPISGHVSLYWYRQALGQGPEFLTYFNYEAQQDKSGLPNDRFSAERPEGSISTLTIQRTEQRDSAMYRCASSLATRGLASSGNTIYFGEGSWLTVV.